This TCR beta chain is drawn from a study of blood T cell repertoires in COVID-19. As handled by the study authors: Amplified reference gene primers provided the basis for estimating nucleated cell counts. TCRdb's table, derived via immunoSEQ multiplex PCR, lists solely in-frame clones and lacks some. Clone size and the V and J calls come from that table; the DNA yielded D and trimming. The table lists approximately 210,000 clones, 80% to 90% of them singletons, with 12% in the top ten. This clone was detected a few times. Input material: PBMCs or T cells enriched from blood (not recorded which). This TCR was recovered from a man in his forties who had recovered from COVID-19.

CDR3 protein: CASRTHGRGYGYTF. CDR3 nucleotide sequence: TGTGCCAGCAGAACCCATGGGCGGGGCTATGGCTACACCTTC. This chain links TRBV28 with TRBJ1-2, with D uncertain. Looked up from germline, CDR1 is MDHEN and CDR2 is SYDVKM. The CDR3 is 14 amino acids. Trimming shortened V by 6 bases and J by 4 bases, and 15 bases separated the two germline ends.